Listed below are T cell receptor beta chains from one sample, sequenced in a study of blood T cells in healthy people across ages. TCRdb reanalysed the 5' RACE reads using MiXCR and keeps one entry per CDR3 protein. This sample carries about 1,400,000 distinct CDR3 sequences, about 43% of them seen once, and the ten largest clones take roughly 8.2%. The sample comprised blood. The source of these receptors is a woman aged 18-29 years in good health. Both conserved end residues are trimmed from each CDR3. Fields, in order: V gene, J gene, CDR3 protein.

v_call: TRBV28; j_call: TRBJ2-1; cdr3_aa: ASSLLSLAGEIQLDEQF
v_call: TRBV27; j_call: TRBJ2-1; cdr3_aa: ASRVYDEQF
v_call: TRBV20-1; j_call: TRBJ2-1; cdr3_aa: SARPGASLDEQF
v_call: TRBV20-1; j_call: TRBJ2-3; cdr3_aa: SAPGPPGGTQY
v_call: TRBV12-3/TRBV12-4; j_call: TRBJ2-1; cdr3_aa: ASSLGQRVGQF
v_call: TRBV20-1; j_call: TRBJ2-1; cdr3_aa: SARDGTAEQF
v_call: TRBV4-1; j_call: TRBJ2-3; cdr3_aa: ASSQAPDRANTDTQY
v_call: TRBV6-5; j_call: TRBJ2-1; cdr3_aa: ASSPSSGGAVGEQF
v_call: TRBV6-4; j_call: TRBJ1-1; cdr3_aa: ASSDSTGMGTEAF
v_call: TRBV20-1; j_call: TRBJ1-4; cdr3_aa: SVRQGGEKLF
v_call: TRBV12-3/TRBV12-4; j_call: TRBJ2-3; cdr3_aa: ASSFGDGRGTDTQY
v_call: TRBV7-9; j_call: TRBJ2-7; cdr3_aa: ASSLGRQGGSYEQY
v_call: TRBV2; j_call: TRBJ2-7; cdr3_aa: ASSEALAGDLSYEQY
v_call: TRBV7-2; j_call: TRBJ2-1; cdr3_aa: ASSLDPGLYNEQF
v_call: TRBV2; j_call: TRBJ1-5; cdr3_aa: ASSQGDSYQPQH
v_call: TRBV7-9; j_call: TRBJ1-2; cdr3_aa: ASSFPLLEGGYT
v_call: TRBV9; j_call: TRBJ1-4; cdr3_aa: ASSQTARPGQGGEKLF
v_call: TRBV4-2; j_call: TRBJ1-4; cdr3_aa: ASLPRTGGRGNEKLF
v_call: TRBV28; j_call: TRBJ2-1; cdr3_aa: ASGFHPSGGIYNEQF
v_call: TRBV29-1; j_call: TRBJ1-2; cdr3_aa: SVGDSPSRGYT
v_call: TRBV10-3; j_call: TRBJ2-1; cdr3_aa: AISVALAGVANEQF
v_call: TRBV10-3; j_call: TRBJ1-6; cdr3_aa: AISESAPSNSPLH
v_call: TRBV13; j_call: TRBJ2-7; cdr3_aa: ASSRGGAGYEQY
v_call: TRBV12-5; j_call: TRBJ1-2; cdr3_aa: ASAPDSLPIYGYT
v_call: TRBV7-9; j_call: TRBJ2-3; cdr3_aa: ASSPRTSGIVDTQY
v_call: TRBV24-1; j_call: TRBJ2-1; cdr3_aa: ATSDLLGGRPNEQF
v_call: TRBV2; j_call: TRBJ2-1; cdr3_aa: ASSDPSESSYNEQF